The present T cell receptor (beta chain) was sequenced within a study of glioma-infiltrating T cells. As for the study in general: WHO grade II oligodendrogliomas or astrocytomas, plus non-recurrent WHO grade IV glioblastomas, were sampled.

The iRepertoire nested amplicon-rescue multiplex PCR amplified TCR alpha and beta CDR3s from RNA. MiXCR, applied by TCRdb to the multiplex PCR reads, yields one record per CDR3 protein. The repertoire holds approximately 400,000 distinct CDR3 sequences, 41% seen once, with approximately 12% in the top ten. V was cut by 7 bases and J by 6 bases, with 15 bases left in between. There are 13 residues in the CDR3. This clonotype was seen only a few times. The chain uses TRBV12-3 or TRBV12-4 and TRBJ1-1; possible D gene TRBD1, 5 bases. The receptor's source is a human donor with low-grade glioma or glioblastoma, undergoing nonglioma brain surgery, or in good health (not recorded which). Specimen: glioma tissue, nonneoplastic brain tissue, or PBMCs (not recorded which). In DNA form, the CDR3 reads TGTGCCAGCAAGCCGGGACGGAGGGCTGAAGCTTTCTTT. Translated, it gives CASKPGRRAEAFF.